The 7 T cell receptor beta chains below were found in one sample sequenced in a study of molecular identifiers for immune sequencing clone quantification. One entry per CDR3 protein, called by TCRdb with MiXCR from the PCR reads. The data show some 320,000 distinct CDR3 sequences, with roughly a fifth seen just once and approximately 0.83% held by the top ten. Sequenced: naive CD8+ T cells from blood, with Jurkat cell RNA spiked in. The subset: FACS-sorted CD8+CD4-CCR7+CD45RA+ naive T cells. These receptors came from a human donor in good health. Some libraries in this study had Jurkat cell RNA spiked in.

A note on this clonotype: A read error may explain this, as a much larger clone is one base away. V gene TRBV18 combines with J gene TRBJ1-1; TRBD1 matches at 10 bases. Looked up from germline, CDR1 is KGHSH and CDR2 is LQKENI. The CDR3 has 15 amino acids. CDR3 nucleotides: TGTGCCAGCACACCGTCGTACGGGACAGGGGAACAATCTTTCTTT. Residues: CASTPSYGTGEQSFF. The full variable domain, its missing parts supplied by reference TRBV18 and TRBJ1-1, is NAGVMQNPRHLVRRRGQEARLRCSPMKGHSHVYWYRQLPEEGLKFMVYLQKENIIDESGMPKERFSAEFPKEGPSILRIQQVVRGDSAAYFCASTPSYGTGEQSFFGQGTRLTVV.

With regard to this clonotype: Being one base from a much bigger clone, this may be a read error. This chain uses TRBV7-2 with TRBJ2-3, with 10 bases identical to TRBD2. The CDR3 is 15 amino acids. Losses at the gene ends were 0 bases for V and 4 bases for J; bases not matched to a gene: 1. Germline values: CDR1 SGHTA, CDR2 FQGNSA. The CDR3 loop is CASSLAAGGADTQYF. The CDR3 DNA reads TGTGCCAGCAGCTTAGCAGCGGGGGGGGCAGATACGCAGTATTTT.

About this clonotype itself: Possible read error: a much larger clone is one base away. V usage is TRBV7-9 and J usage is TRBJ2-1, with D possibly TRBD2 on 6 matching bases. This CDR3 comprises 17 residues. Germline CDR1 reads SEHNR; CDR2 reads FQNEAQ (reference sequence). The ends were cut back, 3 bases at V and 6 bases at J, with 21 bases in the middle. CDR3 in DNA: TGTGCCAGCAGCTTTGTAATGCGCGGGACCGAGCGCAATGAGCAGTTCTTC. Translated: CASSFVMRGTERNEQFF. The full variable domain, in which reference TRBV7-9 and TRBJ2-1 provide the parts outside the CDR3, is DTGVSQNPRHKITKRGQNVTFRCDPISEHNRLYWYRQTLGQGPEFLTYFQNEAQLEKSRLLSDRFSAERPKGSFSTLEIQRTEQGDSAMYLCASSFVMRGTERNEQFFGPGTRLTVL.

This clonotype appeared a few times. The genes are TRBV11-2 and TRBJ2-1; 8 bases fit TRBD2. V was clipped by 1 base and J by 4 bases; unmatched bases: 3. From germline, CDR1 is SGHAT and CDR2 FQNNGV. The CDR3 has 15 amino acids. In nucleotides, the CDR3 is TGTGCCAGCAGCTTAGTAGCGGGACTATACAATGAGCAGTTCTTC. Translating it yields CASSLVAGLYNEQFF.

V gene TRBV4-3 combines with J gene TRBJ2-3; TRBD2 matches 10 bases. Germline CDR1 and CDR2: LGHNA and YSLEER. This CDR3 is built from 17 residues. Trimming removed 1 base from V and 2 bases from J; junction bases left unmatched: 6. CDR3 amino acids: CASSQVPGTSATDTQYF. The CDR3 DNA sequence: TGCGCCAGCAGCCAAGTACCGGGGACTAGCGCCACAGATACGCAGTATTTT.

The sample holds a few counts of this clonotype. The rearrangement joins TRBV28 to TRBJ2-3; 10 bases agree with TRBD2. The CDR3 length is 13 residues. With V trimmed by 8 bases and J by 8 bases, 7 bases remained unmatched. Germline CDR1 MDHEN, CDR2 SYDVKM. The CDR3: CASGLAGEGTQYF. Here the CDR3 DNA reads TGTGCCAGCGGGCTAGCGGGAGAGGGTACGCAGTATTTT.

V is TRBV13 and J is TRBJ2-1; 9 bases line up with TRBD1. This CDR3 spans 17 amino acids. CDR1 and CDR2 (germline): PRHDT, FYEKMQ (reference sequence). The trim removed 5 bases at V and 4 bases at J, leaving 12 bases unmatched. Written as DNA, the CDR3 is TGTGCCAGCAGCGGAACAGGGGGCGATGGGGGGTACAATGAGCAGTTCTTC. It yields the protein CASSGTGGDGGYNEQFF.